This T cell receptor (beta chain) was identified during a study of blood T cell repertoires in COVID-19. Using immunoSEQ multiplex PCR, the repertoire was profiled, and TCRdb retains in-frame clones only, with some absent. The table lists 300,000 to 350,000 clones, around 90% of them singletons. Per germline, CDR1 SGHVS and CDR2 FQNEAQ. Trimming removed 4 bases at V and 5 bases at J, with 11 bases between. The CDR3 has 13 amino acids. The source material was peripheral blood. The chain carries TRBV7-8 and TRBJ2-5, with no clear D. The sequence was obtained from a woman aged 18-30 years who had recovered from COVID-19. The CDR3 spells CASSSPRWETQYF. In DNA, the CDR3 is TGTGCCAGCAGCTCACCTCGGTGGGAGACCCAGTACTTC.